This T cell receptor (beta chain) was found in a study of blood T cell repertoires in COVID-19. About the research overall: Spain, Italy and the United States supplied samples that represented acute and convalescent COVID-19. PBMCs, B-cell-depleted T cells, or T cells provided the cDNA or gDNA that made up the material.

In the original workflow: The assay estimated nucleated cells by amplifying reference gene primers. Assay used: immunoSEQ multiplex PCR; TCRdb lists only in-frame clones, some missing. V, J and clone size are those of that table, while D and trimming were read from the DNA. In the table there are 250,000 to 350,000 clones, 88% of which are singletons. Germline trimming cut 3 bases from V and 6 bases from J; bases unmatched to any gene: 9. Germline assignment: CDR1 SGDLS and CDR2 YYNGEE. CDR3 length: 16 residues. Sequenced material: peripheral blood. The chain couples TRBV9 to TRBJ2-2, with TRBD2 matching over 9 bases. This TCR was recovered from a woman aged 25 to 45 with COVID-19, enrolled during active disease. The DNA of the CDR3 is TGTGCCAGCAGCGCAGTCGGCGGGAGGGGTGCCGGGGAGCTGTTTTTT. Amino acids: CASSAVGGRGAGELFF.